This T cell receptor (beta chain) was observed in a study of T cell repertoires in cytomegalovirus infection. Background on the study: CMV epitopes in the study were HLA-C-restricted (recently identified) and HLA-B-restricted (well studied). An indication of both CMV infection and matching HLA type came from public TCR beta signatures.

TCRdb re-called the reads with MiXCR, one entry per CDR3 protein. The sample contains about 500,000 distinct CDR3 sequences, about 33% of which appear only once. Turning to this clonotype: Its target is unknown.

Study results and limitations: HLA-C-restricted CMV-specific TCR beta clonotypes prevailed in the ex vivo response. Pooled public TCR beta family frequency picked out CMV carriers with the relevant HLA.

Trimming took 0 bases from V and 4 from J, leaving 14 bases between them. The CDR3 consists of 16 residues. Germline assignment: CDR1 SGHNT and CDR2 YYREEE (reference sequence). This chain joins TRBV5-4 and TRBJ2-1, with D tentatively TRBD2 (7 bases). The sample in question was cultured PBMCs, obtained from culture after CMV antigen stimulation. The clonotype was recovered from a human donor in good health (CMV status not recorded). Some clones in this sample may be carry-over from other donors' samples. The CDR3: CASSLDGGAIYNEQFF. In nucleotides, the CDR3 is TGTGCCAGCAGCTTGGATGGGGGGGCCATTTACAATGAGCAGTTCTTC.